This TCR beta chain was sequenced during a study of blood T cells in healthy people across ages. This clonotype has just a few counts. Using a J-beta primer mix together with a sample-barcoded 5' primer, a second PCR was run for roughly 7 to 11 cycles. TCRdb reprocessed the 5' RACE reads via MiXCR and lists one record per CDR3 protein. Of around 780,000 distinct CDR3 sequences listed, about 26% are singletons. This CDR3 region has 13 residues. Germline V gene lookup returns CDR1 SGHRS and CDR2 YFSETQ. Between the trimmed V and J ends, which lost 3 bases and 6 bases, there was a span of 12 bases. These data were likewise used in another study, on T cells of mothers and their children.

V and J are TRBV5-1 and TRBJ1-1, with a tentative D call TRBD1 (6 bases). The clonotype originates from a boy under 18 in good health. Specimen: blood. This chain's CDR3 is CASSSTGSAEAFF. The CDR3 DNA reads as TGCGCCAGCAGCTCTACAGGGTCGGCTGAAGCTTTCTTT.